The rows below give T cell receptor beta chains drawn from one sample of a study of T cells in Graves' hyperthyroidism and ophthalmopathy. TCRdb reprocessed the multiplex PCR reads via MiXCR and lists one record per CDR3 protein. The table shows about 840,000 distinct CDR3 sequences, with roughly 40% occurring only once. Sequencing was carried out using blood. The receptors here all came from a man between 18 and 35 years old with Graves' hyperthyroidism. Each CDR3 is given with its conserved first and last residue. Each record gives: V gene, J gene, D gene, clone size, CDR3 protein, CDR3 DNA. D genes are given only for firm matches. Not all rows give a size; the values are once, few, many and, for expanded clones, a class.

V: TRBV7-9; J: TRBJ2-2; D: TRBD1; size: .; CDR3: CASNRQGATTGELFF; DNA: TGTGCCAGCAACAGACAGGGGGCGACCACCGGGGAGCTGTTTTTT
V: TRBV7-7; J: TRBJ2-5; D: .; size: few; CDR3: CASRVAPGETQYF; DNA: TGTGCCAGCAGGGTCGCCCCCGGGGAGACCCAGTACTTC
V: TRBV25-1; J: TRBJ2-7; D: .; size: .; CDR3: CASSARKQATYEQYF; DNA: TGTGCCAGCAGTGCTAGAAAGCAGGCGACCTACGAGCAGTACTTC
V: TRBV7-8; J: TRBJ2-5; D: TRBD1; size: .; CDR3: CASTTDRASETQYF; DNA: TGTGCCAGCACCACTGACAGGGCGAGCGAGACCCAGTACTTC
V: TRBV10-3; J: TRBJ2-7; D: TRBD1; size: .; CDR3: CASSRSGTGVFEQYF; DNA: TGTGCCAGCAGTAGGTCCGGGACAGGGGTTTTCGAGCAGTACTTC
V: TRBV20-1; J: TRBJ1-6; D: .; size: once; CDR3: CSATRSGDSPLHF; DNA: TGCAGTGCTACCAGGTCAGGGGATTCACCCCTCCACTTT
V: TRBV7-6; J: TRBJ2-2; D: .; size: .; CDR3: CASSLAVRPTGELFF; DNA: TGTGCCAGCAGCTTAGCTGTGAGGCCCACCGGGGAGCTGTTTTTT
V: TRBV7-8; J: TRBJ1-6; D: .; size: few; CDR3: CASSLEERGVGSPLHF; DNA: TGTGCCAGCAGCTTAGAAGAGCGGGGAGTGGGATCACCCCTCCACTTT
V: TRBV7-6; J: TRBJ2-7; D: TRBD2; size: .; CDR3: CASSLQAGENEQYF; DNA: TGTGCCAGCAGCTTACAAGCGGGAGAGAACGAGCAGTACTTC
V: TRBV5-1; J: TRBJ2-6; D: .; size: .; CDR3: CASSLHGAGANVLTF; DNA: TGCGCCAGCAGCTTGCACGGGGCTGGGGCCAACGTCCTGACTTTC
V: TRBV7-3; J: TRBJ2-5; D: TRBD1; size: many; CDR3: CASSGTAQETQYF; DNA: TGTGCCAGCAGCGGGACAGCCCAAGAGACCCAGTACTTC
V: TRBV7-9; J: TRBJ2-5; D: TRBD1; size: .; CDR3: CASSLGEGQAQETQYF; DNA: TGTGCCAGCAGCTTAGGCGAGGGACAGGCACAAGAGACCCAGTACTTC
V: TRBV29-1; J: TRBJ1-5; D: TRBD1; size: .; CDR3: CSVEGTGNQPQHF; DNA: TGCAGCGTTGAGGGGACAGGGAATCAGCCCCAGCATTTT
V: TRBV12-3/TRBV12-4; J: TRBJ1-2; D: .; size: .; CDR3: CASSRRTSNYGYTF; DNA: TGTGCCAGCAGTCGCCGGACTTCTAACTATGGCTACACCTTC
V: TRBV5-1; J: TRBJ2-5; D: TRBD2; size: .; CDR3: CASAWRGGPQETQYF; DNA: TGCGCCAGTGCCTGGCGGGGGGGCCCACAAGAGACCCAGTACTTC
V: TRBV10-3; J: TRBJ1-5; D: TRBD1; size: few; CDR3: CATGTGPPQHF; DNA: TGTGCCACCGGGACAGGGCCGCCCCAGCATTTT
V: TRBV20-1; J: TRBJ1-3; D: .; size: .; CDR3: CSYSSGNTIYF; DNA: TGCAGTTACTCGAGTGGAAACACCATATATTTT
V: TRBV25-1; J: TRBJ1-6; D: .; size: .; CDR3: CASWTASSYNSPLHF; DNA: TGTGCCAGCTGGACAGCTAGCTCCTATAATTCACCCCTCCACTTT
V: TRBV5-5; J: TRBJ1-2; D: .; size: .; CDR3: CASSLERTNYGYTF; DNA: TGTGCCAGCAGCTTGGAGCGCACAAACTATGGCTACACCTTC
V: TRBV2; J: TRBJ1-5; D: TRBD1; size: many; CDR3: CASRRDSLQPQHF; DNA: TGTGCCAGCAGACGGGACAGCCTTCAGCCCCAGCATTTT
V: TRBV11-2; J: TRBJ1-4; D: .; size: .; CDR3: CASSDGLTESEKLFF; DNA: TGTGCCAGCAGCGACGGCCTGACTGAATCTGAAAAACTGTTTTTT
V: TRBV12-3/TRBV12-4; J: TRBJ2-3; D: .; size: few; CDR3: CASSFSRDTQYF; DNA: TGTGCCAGCAGTTTCTCGAGGGATACGCAGTATTTT
V: TRBV24-1; J: TRBJ2-2; D: .; size: many; CDR3: CATSDLGPLRDTGELFF; DNA: TGTGCCACCAGTGATTTGGGGCCACTCAGGGACACCGGGGAGCTGTTTTTT
V: TRBV5-1; J: TRBJ2-7; D: .; size: .; CDR3: CASRLADGDAYEQYF; DNA: TGCGCCAGCAGGTTGGCGGACGGAGATGCCTACGAGCAGTACTTC
V: TRBV2; J: TRBJ1-5; D: TRBD1; size: many; CDR3: CASSGTGGKPQHF; DNA: TGTGCCAGCAGTGGGACAGGGGGCAAGCCCCAGCATTTT
V: TRBV20-1; J: TRBJ2-2; D: TRBD2; size: .; CDR3: CSALPSGGELFF; DNA: TGCAGTGCTCTACCTAGCGGCGGGGAGCTGTTTTTT
V: TRBV6-4; J: TRBJ1-6; D: .; size: .; CDR3: CASSTSGGDDSPLHF; DNA: TGTGCCAGCAGTACGAGCGGGGGGGATGATTCACCCCTCCACTTT
V: TRBV5-1; J: TRBJ1-2; D: TRBD1; size: many; CDR3: CASSLEGQGAGGYTF; DNA: TGCGCCAGCAGCTTGGAAGGACAGGGGGCAGGTGGCTACACCTTC
V: TRBV6-6; J: TRBJ2-7; D: TRBD1; size: many; CDR3: CASSWNRGDGEQYF; DNA: TGTGCCAGCAGTTGGAACAGGGGAGACGGGGAGCAGTACTTC
V: TRBV15; J: TRBJ1-1; D: TRBD1; size: many; CDR3: CATSRQGAGAFF; DNA: TGTGCCACCAGCAGACAGGGGGCGGGGGCTTTCTTT
V: TRBV20-1; J: TRBJ1-5; D: .; size: .; CDR3: CSARARGNQPQHF; DNA: TGCAGTGCTAGAGCGCGGGGAAATCAGCCCCAGCATTTT
V: TRBV10-3; J: TRBJ1-1; D: .; size: many; CDR3: CATRTVVNTEAFF; DNA: TGTGCCACCAGGACGGTTGTGAACACTGAAGCTTTCTTT